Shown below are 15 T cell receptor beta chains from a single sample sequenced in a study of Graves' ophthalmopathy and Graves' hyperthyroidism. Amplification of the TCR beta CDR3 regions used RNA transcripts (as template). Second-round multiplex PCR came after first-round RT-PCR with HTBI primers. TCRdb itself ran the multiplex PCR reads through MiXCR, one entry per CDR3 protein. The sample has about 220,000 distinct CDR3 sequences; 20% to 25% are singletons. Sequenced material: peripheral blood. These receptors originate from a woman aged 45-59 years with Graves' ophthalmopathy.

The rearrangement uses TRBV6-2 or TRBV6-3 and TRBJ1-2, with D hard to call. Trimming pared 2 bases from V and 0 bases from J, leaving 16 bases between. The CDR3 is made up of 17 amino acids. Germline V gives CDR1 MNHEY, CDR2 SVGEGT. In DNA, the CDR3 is TGTGCCAGCAGTTACCCAAGATCGGCTCAAGCTAACTATGGCTACACCTTC. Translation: CASSYPRSAQANYGYTF.

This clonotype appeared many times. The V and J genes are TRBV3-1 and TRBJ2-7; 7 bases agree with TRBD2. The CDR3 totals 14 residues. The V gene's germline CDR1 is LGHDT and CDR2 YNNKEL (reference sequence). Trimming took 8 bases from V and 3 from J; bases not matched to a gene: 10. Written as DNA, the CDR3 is TGTGCCAGCCAAGCGGGGAGGGTTAGCTACGAGCAGTACTTC. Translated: CASQAGRVSYEQYF.

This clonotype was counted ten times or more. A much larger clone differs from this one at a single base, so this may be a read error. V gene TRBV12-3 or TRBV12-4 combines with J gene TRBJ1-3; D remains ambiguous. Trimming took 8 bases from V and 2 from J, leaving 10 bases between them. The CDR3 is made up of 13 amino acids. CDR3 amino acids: CASEEHPGNTIYF. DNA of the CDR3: TGTGCCAGCGAGGAGCACCCTGGAAACACCATATATTTT.

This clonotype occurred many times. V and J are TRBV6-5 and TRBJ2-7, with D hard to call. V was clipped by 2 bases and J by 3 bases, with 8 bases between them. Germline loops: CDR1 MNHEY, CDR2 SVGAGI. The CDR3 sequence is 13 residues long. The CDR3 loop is CASSYGTDYEQYF. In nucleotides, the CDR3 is TGTGCCAGCAGTTACGGAACGGACTACGAGCAGTACTTC.

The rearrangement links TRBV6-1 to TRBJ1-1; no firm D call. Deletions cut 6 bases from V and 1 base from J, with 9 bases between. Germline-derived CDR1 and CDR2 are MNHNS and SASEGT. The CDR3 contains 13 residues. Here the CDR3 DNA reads TGTGCCAGCAGGCCCGGGCCGAACACTGAAGCTTTCTTT. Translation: CASRPGPNTEAFF.

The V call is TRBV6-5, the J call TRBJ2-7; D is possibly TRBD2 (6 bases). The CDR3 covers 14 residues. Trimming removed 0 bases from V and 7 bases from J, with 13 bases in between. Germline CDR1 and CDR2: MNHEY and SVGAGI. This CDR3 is CASSYSGGKWEQYF. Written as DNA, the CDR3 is TGTGCCAGCAGTTACTCTGGCGGGAAGTGGGAGCAGTACTTC.

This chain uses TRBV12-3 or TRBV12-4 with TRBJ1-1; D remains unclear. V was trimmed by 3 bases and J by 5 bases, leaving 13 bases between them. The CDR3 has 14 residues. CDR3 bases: TGTGCCAGCAGTTTTGCGGGCCGAAGGACTGAAGCTTTCTTT. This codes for CASSFAGRRTEAFF.

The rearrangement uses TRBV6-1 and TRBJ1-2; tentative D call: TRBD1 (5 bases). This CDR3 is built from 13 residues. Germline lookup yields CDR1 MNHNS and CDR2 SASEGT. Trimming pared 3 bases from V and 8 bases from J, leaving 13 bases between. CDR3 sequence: CASSETWGRGYTF. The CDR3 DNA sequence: TGTGCCAGCAGTGAGACGTGGGGACGCGGCTACACCTTC.

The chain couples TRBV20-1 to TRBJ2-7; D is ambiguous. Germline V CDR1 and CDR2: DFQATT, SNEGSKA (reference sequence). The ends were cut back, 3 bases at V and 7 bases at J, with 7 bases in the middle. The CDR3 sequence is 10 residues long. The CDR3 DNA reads TGCAGTGCTAGGGCGGTGGAGCAGTACTTC. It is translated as CSARAVEQYF.

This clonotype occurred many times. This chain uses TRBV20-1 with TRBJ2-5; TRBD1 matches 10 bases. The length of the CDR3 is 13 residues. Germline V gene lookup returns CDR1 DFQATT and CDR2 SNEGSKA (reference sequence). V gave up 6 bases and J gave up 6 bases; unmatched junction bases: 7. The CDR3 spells CSATTGGTKTQYF. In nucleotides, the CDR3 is TGCAGTGCCACGACAGGGGGCACGAAGACCCAGTACTTC.

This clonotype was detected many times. The CDR3 region is CASTKGQGGDGYTF. CDR3 coding DNA: TGTGCCAGCACCAAAGGACAGGGTGGGGACGGCTACACCTTC. This chain uses TRBV7-2 with TRBJ1-2, with 8 bases aligning to TRBD1. Unmatched junction bases numbered 12, after V lost 7 bases and J lost 8 bases. This CDR3 is built from 14 residues. Per germline, CDR1 SGHTA and CDR2 FQGNSA.

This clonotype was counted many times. CDR3 sequence (DNA): TGTGCCAGCAGCCGGCTGAGGACAGGACTCCTCGGGGAGACCCAGTACTTC. It encodes CASSRLRTGLLGETQYF. V and J are TRBV7-2 and TRBJ2-5; TRBD1 aligns across 7 bases. Per the germline V gene, CDR1 is SGHTA and CDR2 is FQGNSA. V lost 5 bases and J lost 5; bases outside the gene matches: 17. The CDR3 length is 17 residues.

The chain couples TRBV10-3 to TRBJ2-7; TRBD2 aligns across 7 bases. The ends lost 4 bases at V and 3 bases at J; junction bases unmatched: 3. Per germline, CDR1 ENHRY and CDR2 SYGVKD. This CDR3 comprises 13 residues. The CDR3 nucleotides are TGTGCCATCAGTGTAACGGGGGGCTACGAGCAGTACTTC. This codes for CAISVTGGYEQYF.

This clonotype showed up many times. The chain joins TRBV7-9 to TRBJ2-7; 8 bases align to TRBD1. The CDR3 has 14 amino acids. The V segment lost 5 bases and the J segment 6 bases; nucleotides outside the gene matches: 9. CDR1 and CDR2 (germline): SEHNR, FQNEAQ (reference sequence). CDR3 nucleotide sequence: TGTGCCAGCAGCCCCCGGACAGGGTCTTTCGAGCAGTACTTC. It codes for CASSPRTGSFEQYF.

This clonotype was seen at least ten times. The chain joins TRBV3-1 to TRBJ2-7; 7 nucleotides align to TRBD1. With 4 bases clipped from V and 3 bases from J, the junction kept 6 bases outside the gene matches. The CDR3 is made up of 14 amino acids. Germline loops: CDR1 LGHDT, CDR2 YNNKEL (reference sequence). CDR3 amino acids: CASSPTGIYYEQYF. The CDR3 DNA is TGTGCCAGCAGCCCGACAGGGATCTACTACGAGCAGTACTTC.